This T cell receptor (beta chain) derives from a study of blood T cell repertoires in COVID-19. The protocol was immunoSEQ multiplex PCR, while the TCRdb copy is restricted to in-frame clones and leaves out a portion. The profile shows more than 300,000 clones, approximately 89% of them singletons. Trimming removed 6 bases at V and 1 base at J, with 12 bases between. Germline V gene data show CDR1 as LNHDA and CDR2 as SQIVND (reference sequence). This CDR3 is built from 14 residues. Material for sequencing was PBMCs or T cells enriched from blood (not recorded which). The receptor was derived from a woman in her thirties or forties who had been exposed to COVID-19. The J gene is TRBJ1-1, the V gene TRBV19; D is ambiguous. DNA for the CDR3: TGTGCCAGTAGCGAGGGATATGGGAACACTGAAGCTTTCTTT. Amino acid sequence: CASSEGYGNTEAFF.